One and the same sample provided the 18 T cell receptor beta chains below, sequenced in a study of blood T cell repertoires in COVID-19. Repertoires were generated with immunoSEQ multiplex PCR, while TCRdb's copy carries only in-frame clones and drops some. The table includes approximately 250,000 clones, approximately 84% detected once. Source material: PBMCs or T cells enriched from blood (not recorded which). The receptors were gathered from a man aged 35-49 years who had recovered from COVID-19.

V gene TRBV9 combines with J gene TRBJ2-5; possibly TRBD1 for D (6 bases). The CDR3 length is 14 residues. V lost 1 base and J 0 bases, leaving 7 bases between the germline ends. Germline V gives CDR1 SGDLS, CDR2 YYNGEE. The CDR3 sequence: CASSVWDNQETQYF. The CDR3 DNA follows: TGTGCCAGCAGCGTATGGGACAACCAAGAGACCCAGTACTTC.

V gene TRBV11-3 combines with J gene TRBJ2-2, with D tentatively TRBD1 (5 bases). Per germline, CDR1 SGHNT and CDR2 YENEEA. The CDR3 is made up of 13 amino acids. V lost 5 bases and J lost 8, with 12 bases in between. Written as DNA, the CDR3 is TGTGCCAGCAGCCAGGACAAGACTGGGGAGCTGTTTTTT. This translates into CASSQDKTGELFF.

This clone has more than one count but fewer than ten. This sequence joins TRBV19 and TRBJ2-3, with a possible D match to TRBD2 (7 bases). Germline V gene sequence: CDR1 LNHDA, CDR2 SQIVND (reference sequence). There are 14 residues in the CDR3. V lost 1 base and J 5 bases, leaving 10 bases between the germline ends. The CDR3 DNA reads as TGTGCCAGTAGTATAGCCGGGGGGCTAGATACGCAGTATTTT. This codes for CASSIAGGLDTQYF.

The chain has TRBV19 and TRBJ2-1; TRBD2 agrees at 12 bases. The CDR3 consists of 17 residues. Germline V lookup: CDR1 LNHDA, CDR2 SQIVND (reference sequence). J lost 10 bases, V lost 3 bases, and 13 bases had no gene match. The CDR3 sequence: CASSIPRLAGVSGEQFF. DNA of the CDR3: TGTGCCAGTAGTATCCCTAGACTAGCGGGAGTCTCTGGCGAGCAGTTCTTC.

V usage is TRBV5-4 and J usage is TRBJ1-2; 7 positions match TRBD1. Per germline, CDR1 SGHNT and CDR2 YYREEE (reference sequence). The CDR3 covers 15 residues. The V segment lost 3 bases and the J segment 4 bases; nucleotides outside the gene matches: 9. DNA of the CDR3: TGTGCCAGCAGCTGGATCGGGACAGACACCTATGGCTACACCTTC. Translating it yields CASSWIGTDTYGYTF.

This clone was counted between two and nine times. The junction does not match germline at one end; this may be a read error. The J gene is TRBJ2-2, the V gene TRBV5-1, with 8 positions matching TRBD1. This CDR3 has 17 amino acids. Looked up from germline, CDR1 is SGHRS and CDR2 is YFSETQ. The CDR3 DNA follows: TGCGCCAGCAGCTTTCAAGCCCAGGGGGCGAATACCGGGGAGCTGTTTTTT. Its protein product is CASSFQAQGANTGELFF.

The chain employs TRBV7-2 and TRBJ1-3; unclear D gene. This CDR3 has 16 amino acids. In germline, CDR1 is SGHTA, CDR2 FQGNSA. The V end lost 2 bases, the J end lost 0 bases, and 11 bases lay between the germline ends. CDR3 in DNA: TGTGCCAGCAGCTTAACAGCAGGTCCCTCTGGAAACACCATATATTTT. Residues: CASSLTAGPSGNTIYF.

V gene TRBV29-1 combines with J gene TRBJ2-7; D gene unclear. CDR1 is SQVTM, CDR2 ANQGSEA, per germline. V lost 6 bases and J 0 bases, leaving 12 bases between the germline ends. The length of the CDR3 is 13 residues. For the CDR3, the DNA is TGCAGCGTGTCTGCGATCTCCTCCTACGAGCAGTACTTC. Amino acid sequence: CSVSAISSYEQYF.

This rearrangement joins TRBV5-1 to TRBJ2-1, with 9 bases identical to TRBD2. J gave up 2 bases and V 0 bases, and 3 bases lay outside the gene matches. CDR1 and CDR2 from the germline V gene are SGHRS and YFSETQ. The CDR3 covers 16 residues. CDR3: CASSLAGGGAYNEQFF. CDR3 nucleotide sequence: TGCGCCAGCAGCTTGGCCGGCGGGGGGGCCTACAATGAGCAGTTCTTC.

This clone was recorded only once. The chain joins TRBV28 to TRBJ2-5, with a possible D match to TRBD2 (6 bases). This CDR3 contains 14 residues. Trimming pared 7 bases from V and 2 bases from J, leaving 14 bases between. The germline V gene encodes CDR1 MDHEN and CDR2 SYDVKM. The chain's CDR3 is CASTTRRGQETQYF. The CDR3, as DNA: TGTGCCAGCACCACCCGGCGGGGACAAGAGACCCAGTACTTC. Variable domain in full (rest from reference TRBV28 and TRBJ2-5): DVKVTQSSRYLVKRTGEKVFLECVQDMDHENMFWYRQDPGLGLRLIYFSYDVKMKEKGDIPEGYSVSREKKERFSLILESASTNQTSMYLCASTTRRGQETQYFGPGTRLLVL.

The V call is TRBV4-1, the J call TRBJ1-4; 8 bases agree with TRBD1. The CDR3 consists of 15 residues. Looked up from germline, CDR1 is MGHRA and CDR2 is YSYEKL. The J segment lost 7 bases and the V segment lost 0 bases, leaving 4 bases of the junction unmatched. CDR3 amino acids: CASSQDARGREKLFF. In DNA form, the CDR3 reads TGCGCCAGCAGCCAAGATGCCAGGGGGCGTGAAAAACTGTTTTTT.

This rearrangement joins TRBV5-6 to TRBJ1-6; D call uncertain. Trimming took off 4 bases at V and 8 bases at J, with 10 bases between the two ends. Germline V gives CDR1 SGHDT, CDR2 YYEEEE. CDR3 length equals 13 residues. The CDR3 nucleotides are TGTGCCAGCAGCCCGAACAGAGATTCACCCCTCCACTTT. Translation: CASSPNRDSPLHF.

The rearrangement links TRBV7-3 to TRBJ1-1; 7 nucleotides line up with TRBD1. The length of the CDR3 is 14 residues. Unmatched junction bases numbered 4, after V lost 6 bases and J lost 0 bases. Germline V gives CDR1 SGHTA, CDR2 FQGTGA. CDR3 DNA sequence: TGTGCCAGCAGTCGACAGGGCCTGAACACTGAAGCTTTCTTT. Translating gives CASSRQGLNTEAFF.

V and J are TRBV4-3 and TRBJ1-6; 12 bases align to TRBD1. This CDR3 contains 19 residues. V lost 0 bases, J lost 10 bases, and 13 bases stayed unmatched. The germline CDR1 and CDR2 sequences are LGHNA and YSLEER. This CDR3 is CASSQDGGQGADIGSPLHF. The CDR3 DNA follows: TGCGCCAGCAGCCAAGACGGGGGACAGGGGGCGGATATAGGATCACCCCTCCACTTT.

Regarding this clone: One end of the junction fails to match germline, which may point to a read error. The chain employs TRBV9 and TRBJ2-2; a weak D match, TRBD2 (6 bases). This CDR3 spans 16 amino acids. From germline, CDR1 is SGDLS and CDR2 YYNGEE. Written as DNA, the CDR3 is TGTGCCAGTAGCGTAGGTCCTAGCGCGAACACCGGGGAGCTGTTTTTT. Its translation is CASSVGPSANTGELFF.

The rearrangement links TRBV30 to TRBJ1-3, with D maybe TRBD1 (6 bases). Germline CDR1 GTSNPN, CDR2 SVGIG (reference sequence). The germline V and J ends were trimmed by 4 bases and 3 bases, with 10 bases remaining between them. The CDR3 covers 13 residues. CDR3 residues: CAWTTGSGNTIYF. CDR3 DNA sequence: TGTGCCTGGACCACAGGGAGTGGAAACACCATATATTTT.

This chain joins TRBV11-2 and TRBJ1-1; TRBD1 matches at 8 bases. V gave up 0 bases and J gave up 3 bases; unmatched junction bases: 3. From germline, CDR1 is SGHAT and CDR2 FQNNGV. The CDR3 is 15 residues long. The chain's CDR3 is CASSLEYRGDTEAFF. In nucleotides, the CDR3 is TGTGCCAGCAGCTTAGAATACAGGGGGGACACTGAAGCTTTCTTT.

This chain links TRBV5-1 with TRBJ2-1, with D tentatively TRBD2 (7 bases). Germline V gene lookup returns CDR1 SGHRS and CDR2 YFSETQ. CDR3 length: 16 residues. With 4 bases removed from V and 3 bases from J, the gap between germline ends came to 17 bases. The CDR3 loop is CASSKSGGGLYNEQFF. The CDR3 DNA reads TGCGCCAGCAGCAAATCTGGCGGGGGCCTCTACAATGAGCAGTTCTTC.